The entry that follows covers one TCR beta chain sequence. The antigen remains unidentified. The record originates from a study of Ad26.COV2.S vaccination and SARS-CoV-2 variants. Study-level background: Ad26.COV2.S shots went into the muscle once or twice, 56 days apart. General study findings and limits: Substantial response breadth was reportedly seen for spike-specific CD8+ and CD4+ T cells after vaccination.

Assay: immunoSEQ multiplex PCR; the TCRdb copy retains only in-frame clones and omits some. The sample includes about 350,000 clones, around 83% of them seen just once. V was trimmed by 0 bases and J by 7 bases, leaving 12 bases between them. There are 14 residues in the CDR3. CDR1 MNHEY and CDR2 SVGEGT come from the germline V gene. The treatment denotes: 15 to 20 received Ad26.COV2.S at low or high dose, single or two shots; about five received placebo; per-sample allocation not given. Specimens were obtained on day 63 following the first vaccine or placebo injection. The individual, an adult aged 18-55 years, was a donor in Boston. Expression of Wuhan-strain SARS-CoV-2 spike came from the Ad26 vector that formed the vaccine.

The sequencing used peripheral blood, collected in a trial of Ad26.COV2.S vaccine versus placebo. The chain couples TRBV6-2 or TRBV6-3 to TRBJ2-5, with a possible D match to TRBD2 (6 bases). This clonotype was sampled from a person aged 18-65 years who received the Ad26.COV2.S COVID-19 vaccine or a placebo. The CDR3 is CASSYSGQGGTQYF. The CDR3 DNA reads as TGTGCCAGCAGTTACTCCGGTCAGGGAGGGACCCAGTACTTC.